This TCR beta chain was sequenced for a study of human T cells and chemical hapten exposure. This clonotype was counted ten times or more. Its specificity is not known. Study-wide points: Counts of TCRs above 1 in 1000 frequency stayed unchanged with DPC sensitization.

Stated time point: pre-sensitization, week 0. Treatment specified: therapeutic diphenylcyclopropenone sensitization with weekly scalp DPC. Blood collection took place prior to placing each patch test. The CDR3 spans 12 residues. The germline gives CDR1 SQVTM, CDR2 ANQGSEA. The V gene lost 4 bases and the J gene lost 5 bases, with 10 bases spanning the gap. TCRdb re-called the RACE reads with MiXCR, one entry per CDR3 protein. The repertoire holds more than 70,000 distinct CDR3 sequences, with approximately 9% as singletons. The receptor's source is a man aged 35-49 years with alopecia areata. Some clones in this sample may be carry-over from other donors' samples. The rearrangement uses TRBV29-1 and TRBJ2-3; D is undetermined. The material was whole blood, obtained in connection with sensitization to the hapten diphenylcyclopropenone (DPC). The CDR3 bases are TGCAGCGTTGCGGTCGAAGGAGATACGCAGTATTTT. Its translation is CSVAVEGDTQYF.